A single sample is the source of the 27 T cell receptor beta chains below, sequenced in a study of T cells after yellow fever vaccination (dated by TCRdb to between 2018 and 2021). The treatment or condition label, read with the paper, signifies: live attenuated yellow fever vaccine strain. The library came from 5' RACE. TCRdb names Illumina NovaSeq 6000 as the instrument used. Using fastp at Q25 and MiXCR, TCRdb reprocessed the public reads and kept productive beta chains. Records with the same CDR3 protein are collapsed into one entry carrying the most frequent genes and DNA. The sample table records 150,000 to 200,000 distinct CDR3 sequences; around 8.5% of these occur just once. Together, the top ten hold around 33% of the sample. Specimen: CD8+ T cells sorted from PBMCs, collected 45 days after the yellow fever booster vaccination. Receptors were obtained from a man younger than 35 who received the YFV17D yellow fever vaccine.

V gene TRBV9 combines with J gene TRBJ2-4, with unresolved D. CDR1 and CDR2 from the germline V gene are SGDLS and YYNGEE. V was trimmed by 3 bases and J by 2 bases, leaving 9 bases between them. The CDR3 is 14 residues long. As DNA, the CDR3 is TGTGCCAGCAGCGCGGACCTTTCCAAAAACATTCAGTACTTC. It is translated as CASSADLSKNIQYF.

This clonotype was counted only a few times. V gene TRBV12-3 or TRBV12-4 combines with J gene TRBJ1-1; 8 bases line up with TRBD1. V dropped 8 bases and J dropped 4; count of bases not matched to a gene: 9. This CDR3 has 14 amino acids. The CDR3 reads CASVSRGPFTEAFF. DNA of the CDR3: TGTGCCAGCGTAAGCAGGGGGCCTTTCACTGAAGCTTTCTTT.

This clonotype came up many times. The rearrangement joins TRBV6-2 or TRBV6-3 to TRBJ2-7; maybe TRBD2 (6 bases). The CDR3 covers 13 residues. Germline values: CDR1 MNHEY, CDR2 SVGEGT. V dropped 6 bases and J dropped 6 bases, with 15 bases sitting between them. This CDR3 is CASSLGGAVEQYV. The CDR3, as DNA: TGTGCCAGCAGCCTCGGAGGGGCCGTCGAGCAGTACGTC.

This clonotype came up a few times. The chain links TRBV7-2 to TRBJ2-7; no firm D call. V lost 5 bases to trimming and J lost 2 bases, with 10 bases between them. Germline CDR1 reads SGHTA; CDR2 reads FQGNSA. This CDR3 is built from 13 residues. The CDR3 DNA sequence: TGTGCCAGCAGCCCTACACCAGCCTACGAGCAGTACTTC. This sequence encodes CASSPTPAYEQYF.

The CDR3 spells CASSPAGSSGNTIYF. The CDR3, as DNA: TGCGCCAGCAGCCCAGCAGGAAGCTCTGGAAACACCATATATTTT. The chain couples TRBV4-3 to TRBJ1-3, with D uncertain. The V gene lost 4 bases and the J gene lost 0 bases, with 10 bases spanning the gap. The CDR3 extends over 15 amino acids. Germline V lookup: CDR1 LGHNA, CDR2 YSLEER.

Only a few counts were recorded for this clonotype. The V call is TRBV7-2, the J call TRBJ2-1, with no clear D. The CDR3 spans 17 residues. Germline CDR1 is SGHTA and CDR2 is FQGNSA. V was clipped by 4 bases and J by 0 bases, with 16 bases between them. The chain's CDR3 is CASSSSAWASSYNEQFF. The CDR3 DNA is TGTGCCAGCAGCTCCTCGGCGTGGGCGAGCTCCTACAATGAGCAGTTCTTC.

The sample holds a few counts of this clonotype. The chain is built from TRBV28 and TRBJ2-2, with TRBD1 matching over 9 bases. Trimming cost V 5 bases and J 1 base; bases outside gene matches: 5. Per germline, CDR1 MDHEN and CDR2 SYDVKM. The CDR3 has 16 amino acids. The CDR3 DNA reads as TGTGCCAGCAGTCACCGGGACAGGGTGAACACCGGGGAGCTGTTTTTT. It is translated as CASSHRDRVNTGELFF.

V usage is TRBV27 and J usage is TRBJ1-2; tentatively, D is TRBD1 (6 bases). The CDR3 has 15 residues. Trimming shortened V by 5 bases and J by 0 bases, and 13 bases separated the two germline ends. Germline V gene sequence: CDR1 MNHEY, CDR2 SMNVEV (reference sequence). CDR3 sequence: CASSPKQGSNYGYTF. The CDR3 DNA reads TGTGCCAGCAGTCCGAAACAGGGATCTAACTATGGCTACACCTTC.

The rearrangement joins TRBV5-1 to TRBJ1-4; D may be TRBD1 (6 bases). This CDR3 is 17 amino acids long. The V end was cut by 0 bases, the J end by 2 bases, with 14 bases between. Germline V CDR1 and CDR2: SGHRS, YFSETQ. CDR3 protein: CASSLAEGGTTNEKLFF. The CDR3 DNA reads as TGCGCCAGCAGCTTGGCCGAGGGGGGTACGACTAATGAAAAACTGTTTTTT.

This clonotype was seen only a few times. The chain combines TRBV5-1 with TRBJ2-7, with D perhaps matching TRBD1 (5 bases). The germline gives CDR1 SGHRS, CDR2 YFSETQ. The V and J ends lost 4 bases and 9 bases respectively, with 23 bases between them. The CDR3 is 15 residues long. Here the CDR3 reads CASSPRGHATVGQYF. The CDR3 DNA reads as TGCGCCAGCAGCCCTCGAGGACATGCTACGGTTGGGCAGTACTTC.

This clonotype came up many times. The genes are TRBV7-2 and TRBJ2-5, with TRBD2 as a possible D gene (7 bases). The CDR3 totals 15 residues. The germline V gene has CDR1 SGHTA and CDR2 FQGNSA. V lost 7 bases to trimming and J lost 4 bases, with 19 bases between them. The CDR3 DNA is TGTGCCAGCAATTCCGTGGGGGGGCCGGGAGAGACCCAGTACTTC. This encodes CASNSVGGPGETQYF.

The V and J genes are TRBV12-3 or TRBV12-4 and TRBJ1-5; maybe TRBD1 (5 bases). The germline V and J ends were trimmed by 6 bases and 0 bases, with 21 bases remaining between them. The CDR3 loop spans 18 amino acids. CDR3 loop: CASSQDPGRPYSNQPQHF. The CDR3 DNA is TGTGCCAGCAGCCAGGATCCGGGACGGCCATATAGCAATCAGCCCCAGCATTTT.

This clonotype was detected ten times or more. The chain combines TRBV5-1 with TRBJ2-3; TRBD1 aligns across 7 bases. The CDR3 runs to 14 residues. The germline V gene encodes CDR1 SGHRS and CDR2 YFSETQ. Trimming at V came to 4 bases and at J to 1 base, leaving 3 bases not matched to a gene. CDR3 coding DNA: TGCGCCAGCAGCCCTGGACAGGGCACAGATACGCAGTATTTT. Translation: CASSPGQGTDTQYF.

This clonotype was detected only a few times. The chain couples TRBV7-8 to TRBJ2-2, with D tentatively TRBD1 (5 bases). V lost 0 bases and J lost 4, with 9 bases in between. From germline, CDR1 is SGHVS and CDR2 FQNEAQ. This CDR3 is built from 15 residues. This chain's CDR3 is CASSLASGATGELFF. The CDR3 DNA sequence: TGTGCCAGCAGCTTAGCATCTGGGGCCACCGGGGAGCTGTTTTTT.

This clonotype was detected a few times. The genes are TRBV5-5 and TRBJ1-1; no clear D. V lost 0 bases and J 1 base, leaving 4 bases between the germline ends. CDR1 and CDR2 (germline): SGHKS, YYEKEE (reference sequence). The CDR3 has 13 residues. The CDR3 DNA sequence: TGTGCCAGCAGCTTGGGGTGGAACACTGAAGCTTTCTTT. The encoded protein is CASSLGWNTEAFF.

This clonotype was counted between two and nine times. The V call is TRBV15, the J call TRBJ1-2, with D unclear. The CDR3 covers 16 residues. With 5 bases removed from V and 2 bases from J, the gap between germline ends came to 18 bases. Germline loops: CDR1 LNHNV, CDR2 YYDKDF (reference sequence). CDR3 region: CATSAALTAINYGYTF. CDR3 sequence (DNA): TGTGCCACCAGCGCCGCTTTAACAGCCATCAACTATGGCTACACCTTC.

J is TRBJ2-5 and V is TRBV2, with 8 bases matching TRBD1. CDR1 and CDR2 (germline): SNHLY, FYNNEI. V was pared by 6 bases and J by 7 bases, with 10 bases of the junction left unmatched. This CDR3 spans 14 amino acids. CDR3 nucleotides: TGTGCCAGCAGCGCAGGGGGCATCTGGGGGACCCAGTACTTC. This gives the protein CASSAGGIWGTQYF. Full variable domain (remainder filled in from reference TRBV2 and TRBJ2-5): EPEVTQTPSHQVTQMGQEVILRCVPISNHLYFYWYRQILGQKVEFLVSFYNNEISEKSEIFDDQFSVERPDGSNFTLKIRSTKLEDSAMYFCASSAGGIWGTQYFGPGTRLLVL.

This clonotype appeared a few times. The chain combines TRBV11-2 with TRBJ1-2; D not resolved. The germline gives CDR1 SGHAT, CDR2 FQNNGV. The CDR3 totals 15 residues. V shed 0 bases and J shed 3 bases, with 11 bases lying between them. As DNA, the CDR3 is TGTGCCAGCAGCTTAGATGGTCGCATCCACTATGGCTACACCTTC. Its translation is CASSLDGRIHYGYTF.

This clonotype turned up a few times. The chain joins TRBV7-9 to TRBJ2-7; TRBD1 aligns across 9 bases. Germline V gene data show CDR1 as SEHNR and CDR2 as FQNEAQ (reference sequence). This CDR3 is 15 amino acids long. Trimming took 3 bases from V and 6 from J; bases not matched to a gene: 9. Written as DNA, the CDR3 is TGTGCCAGCAGCTTTGGACAGGGGACCTTTCTCGAGCAGTACGTC. This translates into CASSFGQGTFLEQYV.

The chain is built from TRBV9 and TRBJ1-2; tentatively, D is TRBD1 (6 bases). V dropped 3 bases and J dropped 3 bases, with 15 bases sitting between them. Per the germline V gene, CDR1 is SGDLS and CDR2 is YYNGEE. The length of the CDR3 is 15 residues. Written as DNA, the CDR3 is TGTGCCAGCAGCGCAGAGGGGGGTCTTGACTATGGCTACACCTTC. Its protein product is CASSAEGGLDYGYTF.

This sequence joins TRBV12-3 or TRBV12-4 and TRBJ2-7; 10 bases fit TRBD1. Unmatched junction bases numbered 5, after V lost 5 bases and J lost 4 bases. The CDR3 covers 14 residues. The CDR3 protein is CASSPTGGGYEQYF. CDR3 coding DNA: TGTGCCAGCAGTCCGACAGGGGGCGGGTACGAGCAGTACTTC.

V gene TRBV7-9 combines with J gene TRBJ1-3; D is possibly TRBD1 (5 bases). The CDR3 runs 14 residues. V was shortened by 3 bases and J by 2 bases, with 8 bases between the two germline ends. Germline V gene sequence: CDR1 SEHNR, CDR2 FQNEAQ (reference sequence). The CDR3 is CASSFPGTGNTIYF. CDR3 in DNA: TGTGCCAGCAGCTTCCCAGGGACTGGAAACACCATATATTTT. Drawing the rest from reference TRBV7-9 and TRBJ1-3, the complete variable domain is DTGVSQNPRHKITKRGQNVTFRCDPISEHNRLYWYRQTLGQGPEFLTYFQNEAQLEKSRLLSDRFSAERPKGSFSTLEIQRTEQGDSAMYLCASSFPGTGNTIYFGEGSWLTVV.

This sequence joins TRBV6-2 or TRBV6-3 and TRBJ1-1, with 7 bases fitting TRBD1. This CDR3 is 13 amino acids long. Germline-derived CDR1 and CDR2 are MNHEY and SVGEGT. The V segment lost 2 bases and the J segment 11 bases; nucleotides outside the gene matches: 8. The CDR3 bases are TGTGCCAGCAGTTACCCCCGGACAGGCCGGGCTTTCTTT. Protein: CASSYPRTGRAFF.

The V and J genes are TRBV7-2 and TRBJ1-5, with 7 bases lining up with TRBD1. The CDR3 covers 17 residues. Trimming cost V 5 bases and J 2 bases; bases outside gene matches: 12. Germline-derived CDR1 and CDR2 are SGHTA and FQGNSA. This chain's CDR3 is CASSRSVDRVGNQPQHF. DNA of the CDR3: TGTGCCAGCAGCCGTTCAGTTGACAGGGTTGGCAATCAGCCCCAGCATTTT.

A few counts support this clonotype. The genes are TRBV15 and TRBJ1-5; 7 bases fit TRBD1. This CDR3 is 13 amino acids long. V lost 5 bases, J lost 5 bases, and 3 bases stayed unmatched. Germline loops: CDR1 LNHNV, CDR2 YYDKDF (reference sequence). CDR3 nucleotide sequence: TGTGCCACCAGCGGGACAGATTATCAGCCCCAGCATTTT. Protein product: CATSGTDYQPQHF. The variable domain in full, completed from reference TRBV15 and TRBJ1-5, reads DAMVIQNPRYQVTQFGKPVTLSCSQTLNHNVMYWYQQKSSQAPKLLFHYYDKDFNNEADTPDNFQSRRPNTSFCFLDIRSPGLGDTAMYLCATSGTDYQPQHFGDGTRLSIL.

This clonotype was detected only a few times. V usage is TRBV7-2 and J usage is TRBJ1-1; D is unresolved. The length of the CDR3 is 13 residues. Per germline, CDR1 SGHTA and CDR2 FQGNSA. Trimming removed 4 bases at V and 3 bases at J, with 9 bases between. CDR3 residues: CASSSELHTEAFF. CDR3 nucleotides: TGTGCCAGCAGCTCTGAACTTCACACTGAAGCTTTCTTT.

This sequence joins TRBV19 and TRBJ2-7; weak D call: TRBD1 (6 bases). V lost 10 bases, J lost 7 bases, and 20 bases lay in between. This CDR3 is built from 13 residues. Per the germline V gene, CDR1 is LNHDA and CDR2 is SQIVND (reference sequence). The CDR3 protein is CATSPGHPLEQYF. For the CDR3, the DNA is TGTGCCACGTCACCGGGACACCCTTTGGAGCAGTACTTC.